These T cell receptor beta chains were read from a single sample in a study of blood T cell repertoires in COVID-19. Clones were read by immunoSEQ multiplex PCR, and TCRdb kept only the in-frame ones, dropping some. The data contain some 130,000 clones, around 76% of them seen just once; the ten biggest clones take up 9.5% to 14%. Sequencing was performed on peripheral blood. These TCRs come from a human donor in a cohort sampled during active COVID-19. Each CDR3 is given without its conserved first and last residue. Expanded clones get a size class; other rows say once, few or many, or leave the size out.

v_gene	j_gene	abundance	CDR3aa
TRBV5-1	TRBJ1-3	-	ASSLLPGWGNTIY
TRBV7-8	TRBJ2-3	-	ASSSRDRGRTDTQY
TRBV9	TRBJ1-2	many	ASSADSFKDGYT
TRBV27	TRBJ1-1	-	ASSLSRGFSEAF
TRBV9	TRBJ2-1	-	ASSVVSRGGYNEQF
TRBV28	TRBJ1-2	-	ASSFSLKQGTDYGYT
TRBV4-1	TRBJ2-1	-	ASSRQLAGRINEQF
TRBV19	TRBJ2-3	-	ASSIEQGSTDTQY
TRBV15	TRBJ2-2	-	ATSPEVPGELF
TRBV5-1	TRBJ2-2	-	ASSTTTGTANTGELF
TRBV9	TRBJ2-7	-	ASSTSPGTGHYEQY
TRBV5-1	TRBJ1-4	-	ASSPSGAQGEKLF
TRBV6-5	TRBJ1-1	-	ASSHRLGGIAEAF
TRBV2	TRBJ2-7	-	ASSEGRVYEQY
TRBV5-1	TRBJ1-1	once	ASSWGTGGTEAF
TRBV3-1/TRBV3-2	TRBJ2-4	-	ASSLRLAGANIQY
TRBV4-1	TRBJ1-1	-	ASSQDRAGDPEAF